This TCR beta chain was recovered during a study of early T cells in non-severe SARS-CoV-2 infection. TCRdb independently ran MiXCR on the 5' RACE reads; one entry per CDR3 protein. The table shows approximately 35,000 distinct CDR3 sequences, with roughly 4.2% occurring only once. This clonotype was counted at least ten times. Germline CDR1 ENHRY, CDR2 SYGVKD. After removal of 0 bases from V and 3 bases from J, the junction contained 9 bases not matched to a gene. This CDR3 is 17 amino acids long. The receptor was derived from an adult who was a healthcare worker with PCR-confirmed SARS-CoV-2 infection or an uninfected control (not recorded which). The sequenced material came from whole blood. The chain links TRBV10-3 to TRBJ1-1, with 8 bases identical to TRBD1. The CDR3 loop reads CAISESPFRQGHTEAFF. As DNA, the CDR3 is TGTGCCATCAGTGAGTCTCCTTTTAGACAGGGGCACACTGAAGCTTTCTTT.